A selection of T cell receptor beta chains follows, all from one sample in a study of T and B cells in COVID-19 patients. TCRdb processed the multiplex PCR reads anew with MiXCR; each CDR3 protein has one entry. Of 20,000 to 25,000 distinct CDR3 sequences in the sample, around 28% are singletons; the top ten hold approximately 2.9%. Sequenced sample: blood. All receptors come from a human donor who had recovered from COVID-19. The CDR3 runs from the conserved cysteine through the conserved F or W. D genes are given only for firm matches. A row's size may be missing; if present it is once, few, many or a size class.

CDR3 DNA,CDR3 protein,D gene,J gene,clone size,V gene
TGTGCCAGCAGTGTGGCCAGGGGGCGTGGTGGCTACACCTTC,CASSVARGRGGYTF,TRBD1,TRBJ1-2,.,TRBV6-5
TGTGCCTGGAGTCCTCACGACAGTAGCACTGAAGCTTTCTTT,CAWSPHDSSTEAFF,.,TRBJ1-1,.,TRBV30
TGTGCCAGCAGTGAGGCCGGGACGGATACTCGTAATGAAAAACTGTTTTTT,CASSEAGTDTRNEKLFF,.,TRBJ1-4,.,TRBV27
TGTGCTAGTGGTTTCCGAGCGGGGGGGAAGGATACGCAGTATTTT,CASGFRAGGKDTQYF,TRBD2,TRBJ2-3,.,TRBV12-5
TGTGCCAGCAGCTTAGGCGGCGGGAGCTACGAGCAGTACTTC,CASSLGGGSYEQYF,TRBD2,TRBJ2-7,.,TRBV13
TGTGCCAGCAGTCGATCGAACTCGAACACTGAAGCTTTCTTT,CASSRSNSNTEAFF,.,TRBJ1-1,few,TRBV6-5
TGTGCCAGCTCACCATATAGTGTGGACGGGGGGAACAATGAGCAGTTCTTC,CASSPYSVDGGNNEQFF,TRBD2,TRBJ2-1,medium-sized,TRBV18
TGCAGCGTTGTGGATCAAGTGGACAGGGGGCGGATAGGGGCCAACGTCCTGACTTTC,CSVVDQVDRGRIGANVLTF,TRBD1,TRBJ2-6,medium-sized,TRBV29-1
TGTGCCAGTAGTATTTTGGGCTACTCCTACGAGCAGTACTTC,CASSILGYSYEQYF,.,TRBJ2-7,many,TRBV19
TGTGCCAGCAGTTCTCGGGACAGGGGGTACAATGAGCAGTTCTTC,CASSSRDRGYNEQFF,TRBD1,TRBJ2-1,medium-sized,TRBV27
TGTGCCAGCAGTTTCGTCAGGGGCTGGGATACAGGGAATGAGCAGTTCTTC,CASSFVRGWDTGNEQFF,.,TRBJ2-1,few,TRBV12-3/TRBV12-4
TGTGCCACCAGTAGCGGGGGGGACGGGGCCAACGTCCTGACTTTC,CATSSGGDGANVLTF,TRBD2,TRBJ2-6,.,TRBV24-1
TGTGCCAGTAGTATATTGGGAGGCGGGGCTGGGGCCAACGTCCTGACTTTC,CASSILGGGAGANVLTF,.,TRBJ2-6,medium-sized,TRBV19
TGTGCCAGCAGCTTAGGAACGGAATCCTACACCGGGGAGCTGTTTTTT,CASSLGTESYTGELFF,.,TRBJ2-2,once,TRBV7-9
TGTGCCAGCAGCTTGAATCTTTTGGCAGGGGTTCCCTATAATTCACCCCTCCACTTT,CASSLNLLAGVPYNSPLHF,.,TRBJ1-6,.,TRBV5-4
TGCGCCAGCAGCCCGATCCAGCGGGGGGCCGCATATGAGCAGTTCTTC,CASSPIQRGAAYEQFF,TRBD2,TRBJ2-1,.,TRBV5-1
TGTGCCAGCAGAACGACTAGCGGGGGGGCTAGCGGGGAGCTGTTTTTT,CASRTTSGGASGELFF,TRBD2,TRBJ2-2,medium-sized,TRBV6-5
TGCAGTCCCATGGGCAGGGACACTGAAGCTTTCTTT,CSPMGRDTEAFF,.,TRBJ1-1,.,TRBV29-1
TGTGCCATCAGTCTAGCGGGAGGTGAGCAGTTCTTC,CAISLAGGEQFF,TRBD2,TRBJ2-1,.,TRBV6-1
TGTGCCTGGAGTACCGGGACAGGGATGAACGAGCAGTACTTC,CAWSTGTGMNEQYF,TRBD1,TRBJ2-7,once,TRBV30
TGCGCCAGCAGCCTGACTAGCGGGAGGGCCCTGGGCTCCTACAATGAGCAGTTCTTC,CASSLTSGRALGSYNEQFF,TRBD2,TRBJ2-1,.,TRBV5-1
TGCAGTGCTCCCAAAGGTACTCCTAGCACAGATACGCAGTATTTT,CSAPKGTPSTDTQYF,.,TRBJ2-3,.,TRBV20-1
TGTGCCAGCAGAGCAGGGTCCGAGCAGTACTTC,CASRAGSEQYF,.,TRBJ2-7,many,TRBV6-1
TGTGCCAGCAGCTTAGTGGCAGGGCCCAATAATTCACCCCTCCACTTT,CASSLVAGPNNSPLHF,.,TRBJ1-6,once,TRBV7-4
TGTGCCTCGGTAGGGACAGGGTTTCGGTCGGACACCGGGGAGCTGTTTTTT,CASVGTGFRSDTGELFF,TRBD1,TRBJ2-2,.,TRBV7-6
TGTGCCACCAGCAGAGATGGAACAGGGGATAATGAAAAACTGTTTTTT,CATSRDGTGDNEKLFF,TRBD1,TRBJ1-4,few,TRBV15
TGTGCCAGCAGTTACCAGCGGGGGTATGAGCAGTTCTTC,CASSYQRGYEQFF,TRBD2,TRBJ2-1,.,TRBV6-5
TGCAGCGTCCCGTATGATGCAGCGGCCGGCTACACCTTC,CSVPYDAAAGYTF,.,TRBJ1-2,many,TRBV29-1